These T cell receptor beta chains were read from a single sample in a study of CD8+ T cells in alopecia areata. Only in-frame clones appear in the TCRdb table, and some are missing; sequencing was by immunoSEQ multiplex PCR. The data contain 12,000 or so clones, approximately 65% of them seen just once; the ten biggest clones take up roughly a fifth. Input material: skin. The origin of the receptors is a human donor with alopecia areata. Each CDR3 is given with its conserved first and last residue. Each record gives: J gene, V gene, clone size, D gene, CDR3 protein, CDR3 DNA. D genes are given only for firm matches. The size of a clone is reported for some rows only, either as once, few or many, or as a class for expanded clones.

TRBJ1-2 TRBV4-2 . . CASSPIAGAGREANYGYTF TGTGCCAGCAGCCCTATCGCGGGTGCCGGAAGGGAAGCTAACTATGGCTACACCTTC
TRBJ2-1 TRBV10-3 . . CAISEEVADWEQFF TGTGCCATCAGTGAGGAGGTCGCCGACTGGGAGCAGTTCTTC
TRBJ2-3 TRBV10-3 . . CAISQEASTDTQYF TGTGCCATCAGCCAGGAGGCTAGCACAGATACGCAGTATTTT
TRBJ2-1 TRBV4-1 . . CASSQAYRDNNEQFF TGCGCCAGCAGCCAAGCTTACCGGGACAACAATGAGCAGTTCTTC
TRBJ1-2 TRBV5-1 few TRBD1 CASSSGTVTYGYTF TGCGCCAGCAGCTCTGGGACAGTAACCTATGGCTACACCTTC
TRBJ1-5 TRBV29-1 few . CSVNTGLGQPQHF TGCAGCGTTAATACAGGGTTGGGTCAGCCCCAGCATTTT
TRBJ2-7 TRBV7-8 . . CASSLGLGVERNEQYF TGTGCCAGCAGCTTGGGGCTAGGGGTGGAGAGGAACGAGCAGTACTTC
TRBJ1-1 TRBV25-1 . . CASSDTLDRTNTEAFF TGTGCCAGCAGTGATACTTTGGACAGAACGAACACTGAAGCTTTCTTT
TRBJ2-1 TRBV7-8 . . CASSSNGLLQFF TGTGCCAGCAGCTCTAACGGACTTTTGCAGTTCTTC
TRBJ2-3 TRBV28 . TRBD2 CASSLERTSGSADTQYF TGTGCCAGCAGTTTGGAACGGACTAGCGGGAGCGCAGATACGCAGTATTTT
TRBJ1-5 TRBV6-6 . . CASSYARERQPQHF TGTGCCAGCAGTTACGCCAGGGAGCGTCAGCCCCAGCATTTT
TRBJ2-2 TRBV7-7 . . CASSLRQGSGELFF TGTGCTAGTAGCTTACGTCAGGGCTCCGGGGAGCTGTTTTTT
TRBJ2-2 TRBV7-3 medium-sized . CASSLDSNTGELFF TGTGCCAGCAGCTTAGACTCCAACACCGGGGAGCTGTTTTTT
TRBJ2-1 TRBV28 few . CASKTGTREINEQFF TGTGCCAGCAAAACCGGGACCCGGGAAATTAATGAGCAGTTCTTC
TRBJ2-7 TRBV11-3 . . CASSLDRGEQYF TGTGCCAGCAGCTTAGATCGCGGGGAGCAGTACTTC
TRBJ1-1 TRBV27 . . CASSLYREYTEAFF TGTGCCAGCAGTTTATACAGGGAGTACACTGAAGCTTTCTTT
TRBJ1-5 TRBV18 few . CASSPTFGGGNQPQHF TGTGCCAGCTCACCTACTTTTGGGGGCGGCAATCAGCCCCAGCATTTT
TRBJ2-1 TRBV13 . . CAISLRGSSYNEQFF TGTGCCATCAGCTTGAGGGGCAGCTCCTACAATGAGCAGTTCTTC
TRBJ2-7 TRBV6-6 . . CASWRSGEQYF TGTGCCAGCTGGCGGTCCGGCGAGCAGTACTTC
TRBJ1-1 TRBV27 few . CASSLSGIQLAFF TGTGCCAGCAGTTTATCCGGTATACAGTTGGCTTTCTTT
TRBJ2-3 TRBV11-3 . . CASSLGADTQYF TGTGCCAGCAGCTTAGGCGCGGATACGCAGTATTTT
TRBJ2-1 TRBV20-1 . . CSARSGEGQFF TGCAGTGCTAGGTCGGGAGAGGGGCAGTTCTTC
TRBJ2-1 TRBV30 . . CAWCLTYGAPQSYNEQFF TGTGCCTGGTGCTTAACATACGGGGCCCCCCAATCCTACAATGAGCAGTTCTTC
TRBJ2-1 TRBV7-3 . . CASSFDHLDEQFF TGTGCCAGCAGCTTCGACCATCTGGATGAGCAGTTCTTC
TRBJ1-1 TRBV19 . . CASSITGGPREAFF TGTGCCAGTAGTATAACGGGGGGACCCCGTGAAGCTTTCTTT
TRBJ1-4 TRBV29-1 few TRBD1 CSGTTGTGSEKLFF TGCAGCGGGACAACCGGGACAGGGAGTGAAAAACTGTTTTTT
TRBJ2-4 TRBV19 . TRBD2 CASSIPAGGHRVF TGTGCCAGTAGTATACCAGCGGGAGGCCATCGGGTCTTC
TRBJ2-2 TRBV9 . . CASRGGTDHRSGELFF TGTGCCAGCAGAGGAGGGACGGACCATAGGTCCGGGGAGCTGTTTTTT
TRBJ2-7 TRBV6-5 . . CASTQGPPYEQYF TGTGCCAGCACCCAGGGACCCCCATACGAGCAGTACTTC
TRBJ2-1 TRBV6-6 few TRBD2 CASRKLAGESNEQFF TGTGCCAGCAGGAAACTAGCGGGAGAAAGCAATGAGCAGTTCTTC
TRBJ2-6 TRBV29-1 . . CSVFQDVNSGANVLTF TGCAGCGTTTTCCAGGACGTCAACTCTGGGGCCAACGTCCTGACTTTC
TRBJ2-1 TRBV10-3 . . CAITGAVDNEQFF TGTGCCATCACGGGGGCGGTTGACAATGAGCAGTTCTTC
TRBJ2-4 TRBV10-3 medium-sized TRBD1 CAISEGWTGSSKNIQYF TGTGCCATCAGTGAGGGGTGGACAGGGTCTTCCAAAAACATTCAGTACTTC
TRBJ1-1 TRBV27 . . CASSDQNTEAFF TGTGCCAGCAGTGACCAGAACACTGAAGCTTTCTTT
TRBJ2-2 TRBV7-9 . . CASSPAGGYDRELFF TGTGCCAGCAGCCCGGCTGGGGGTTATGACCGGGAGCTGTTTTTT
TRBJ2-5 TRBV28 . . CASIPLGGVMETQYF TGTGCCAGCATCCCTTTGGGGGGCGTCATGGAGACCCAGTACTTC
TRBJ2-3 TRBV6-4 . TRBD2 CASSAGSGSTDTQYF TGTGCCAGCAGTGCGGGTAGCGGGAGCACAGATACGCAGTATTTT
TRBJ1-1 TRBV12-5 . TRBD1 CASGLGQGWTEAFF TGTGCTAGTGGTTTGGGACAGGGGTGGACTGAAGCTTTCTTT
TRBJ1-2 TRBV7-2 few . CASSQDLGEVYGYTF TGTGCCAGCAGCCAAGATCTGGGGGAAGTCTATGGCTACACCTTC
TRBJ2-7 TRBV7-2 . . CASSLGGGYEQYF TGTGCCAGCAGCTTAGGCGGTGGCTACGAGCAGTACTTC
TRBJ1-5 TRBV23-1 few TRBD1 CASSPPGGRQPQHF TGCGCCAGCAGTCCCCCAGGGGGCCGTCAGCCCCAGCATTTT
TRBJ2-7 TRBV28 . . CASSLRDKQYF TGTGCCAGCAGTTTAAGGGATAAGCAGTACTTC
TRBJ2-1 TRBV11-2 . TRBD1 CASSFNRGGYNEQFF TGTGCCAGCAGCTTCAACAGGGGTGGGTACAATGAGCAGTTCTTC
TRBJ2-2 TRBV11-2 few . CASSLQRTANTGELFF TGTGCCAGCAGCCTACAACGGACAGCTAACACCGGGGAGCTGTTTTTT
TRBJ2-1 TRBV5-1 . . CASSLGTVNEQFF TGCGCCAGCAGCTTGGGTACTGTGAATGAGCAGTTCTTC
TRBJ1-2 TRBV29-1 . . CSAGGGKGYGYTF TGCAGCGCCGGGGGTGGGAAAGGCTATGGCTACACCTTC
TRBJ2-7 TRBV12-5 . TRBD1 CASGTTGGIEQYF TGTGCTAGTGGGACGACAGGGGGAATCGAGCAGTACTTC
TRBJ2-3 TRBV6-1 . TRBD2 CASASGREGTDTQYF TGTGCCAGCGCCTCGGGGCGGGAGGGCACAGATACGCAGTATTTT
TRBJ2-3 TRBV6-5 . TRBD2 CASSWTSGSPDTQYF TGTGCCAGCAGTTGGACTAGCGGGAGTCCAGATACGCAGTATTTT
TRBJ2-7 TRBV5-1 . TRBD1 CASSPGQGAPYEQYF TGCGCCAGCAGCCCGGGACAGGGGGCGCCCTACGAGCAGTACTTC
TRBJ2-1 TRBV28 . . CASSPPSERDEQFF TGTGCCAGCAGCCCTCCTAGCGAAAGGGATGAGCAGTTCTTC
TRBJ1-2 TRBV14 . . CASSQAIQGYGYTF TGTGCCAGCAGCCAAGCCATACAGGGCTATGGCTACACCTTC
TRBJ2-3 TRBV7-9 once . CASSLAGEDTQYF TGTGCCAGCAGCTTGGCTGGGGAAGATACGCAGTATTTT
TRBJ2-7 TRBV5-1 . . CASSLADPRVHEQYF TGCGCCAGCAGCTTGGCGGACCCACGGGTCCACGAGCAGTACTTC
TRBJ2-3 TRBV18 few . CASSPTNGDTQYF TGTGCCAGCTCACCAACGAACGGAGATACGCAGTATTTT
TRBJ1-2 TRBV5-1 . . CASSLFGGYYGYTF TGCGCCAGCAGCTTATTCGGCGGTTACTATGGCTACACCTTC
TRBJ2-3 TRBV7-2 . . CASSFRALGEDTQYF TGTGCCAGCAGCTTCCGTGCATTGGGAGAAGATACGCAGTATTTT
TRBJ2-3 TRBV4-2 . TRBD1 CASSTGQLTDTQYF TGTGCCAGCAGCACGGGACAGCTGACAGATACGCAGTATTTT
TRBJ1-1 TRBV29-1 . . CSVYLTGRGSTEAFF TGCAGCGTTTACCTTACAGGTCGGGGGAGCACTGAAGCTTTCTTT
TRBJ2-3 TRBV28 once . CASSLQGDTQYF TGTGCCAGCAGTTTACAAGGAGATACGCAGTATTTT